The present T cell receptor beta chain was sequenced within a study of T cells in pancreatic ductal adenocarcinoma. Findings and caveats of the study: Tumor-versus-blood clonality comparisons may be biased toward lower tumor diversity.

The selected patients with pancreatic ductal adenocarcinoma had surgery but no neoadjuvant therapy. Trimming took off 2 bases at V and 6 bases at J, with 14 bases between the two ends. The CDR3 sequence is 15 residues long. Germline V gives CDR1 SGHKS, CDR2 YYEKEE (reference sequence). The repertoire was sequenced with immunoSEQ multiplex PCR; TCRdb's copy has only in-frame clones and lacks some. The sample holds more than 8,500 clones, 67% seen once. In the case of this clone: Its antigen is not identified.

This chain joins TRBV5-5 and TRBJ2-2; D possibly corresponds to TRBD2 (5 bases). Sequences were obtained from pancreatic tumor tissue. This TCR derives from a human donor with pancreatic ductal adenocarcinoma. CDR3 sequence reads: CASSFEGLAPGELFF. CDR3 in DNA: TGTGCCAGCAGCTTCGAGGGCCTAGCTCCCGGGGAGCTGTTTTTT.